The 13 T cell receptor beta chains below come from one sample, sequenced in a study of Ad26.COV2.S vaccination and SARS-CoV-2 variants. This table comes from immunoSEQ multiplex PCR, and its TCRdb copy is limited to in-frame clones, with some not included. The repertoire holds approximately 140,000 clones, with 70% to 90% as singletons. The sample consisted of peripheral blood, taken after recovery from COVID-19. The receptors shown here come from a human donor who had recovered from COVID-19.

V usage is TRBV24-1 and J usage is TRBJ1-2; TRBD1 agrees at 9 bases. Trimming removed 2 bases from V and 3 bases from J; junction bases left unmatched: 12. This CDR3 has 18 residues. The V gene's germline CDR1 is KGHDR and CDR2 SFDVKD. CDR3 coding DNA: TGTGCCACCAGTGATTCCAATACAGGGACAGGGCCCGACTATGGCTACACCTTC. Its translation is CATSDSNTGTGPDYGYTF.

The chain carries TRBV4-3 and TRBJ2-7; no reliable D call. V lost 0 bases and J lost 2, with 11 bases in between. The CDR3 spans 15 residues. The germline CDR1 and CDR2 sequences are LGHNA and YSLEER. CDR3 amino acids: CASSQEVHSAYEQYF. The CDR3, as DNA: TGCGCCAGCAGCCAAGAGGTCCACAGCGCCTACGAGCAGTACTTC.

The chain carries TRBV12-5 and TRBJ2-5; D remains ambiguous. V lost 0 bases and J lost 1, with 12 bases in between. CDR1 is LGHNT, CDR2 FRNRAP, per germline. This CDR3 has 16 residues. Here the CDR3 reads CASGLVLHRTQETQYF. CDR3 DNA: TGTGCTAGTGGTTTGGTACTTCACCGGACCCAAGAGACCCAGTACTTC.

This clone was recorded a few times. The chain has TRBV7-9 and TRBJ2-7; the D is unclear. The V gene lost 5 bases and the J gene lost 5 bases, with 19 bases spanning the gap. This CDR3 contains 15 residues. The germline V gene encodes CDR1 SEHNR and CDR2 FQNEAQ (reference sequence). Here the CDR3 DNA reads TGTGCCAGCAGCCCAGGATTGGGAAGGACGGACGAGCAGTACTTC. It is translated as CASSPGLGRTDEQYF.

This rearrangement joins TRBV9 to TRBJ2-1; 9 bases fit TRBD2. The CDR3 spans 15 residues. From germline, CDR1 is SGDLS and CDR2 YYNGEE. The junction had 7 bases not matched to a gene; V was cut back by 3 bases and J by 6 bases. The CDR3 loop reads CASSALAGRSNEQFF. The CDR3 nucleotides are TGTGCCAGCAGCGCACTAGCGGGTAGGTCCAATGAGCAGTTCTTC.

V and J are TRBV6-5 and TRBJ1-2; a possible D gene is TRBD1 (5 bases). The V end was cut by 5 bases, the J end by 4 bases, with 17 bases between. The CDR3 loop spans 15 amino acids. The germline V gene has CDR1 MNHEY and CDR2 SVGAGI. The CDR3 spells CASSPGDSNSYGYTF. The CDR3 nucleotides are TGTGCCAGCAGTCCGGGAGACAGCAACTCCTATGGCTACACCTTC.

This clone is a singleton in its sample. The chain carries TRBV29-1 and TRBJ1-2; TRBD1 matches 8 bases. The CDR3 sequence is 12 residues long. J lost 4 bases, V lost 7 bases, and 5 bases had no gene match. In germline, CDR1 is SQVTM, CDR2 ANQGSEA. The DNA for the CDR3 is TGCAGCGATGGACAGGGAGGCTATGGCTACACCTTC. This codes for CSDGQGGYGYTF.

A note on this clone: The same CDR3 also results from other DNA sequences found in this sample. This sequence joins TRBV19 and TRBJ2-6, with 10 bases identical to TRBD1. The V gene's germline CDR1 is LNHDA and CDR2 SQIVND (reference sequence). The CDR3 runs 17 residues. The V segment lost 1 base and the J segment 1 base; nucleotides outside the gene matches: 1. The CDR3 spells CASSIGQGASGANVLTF. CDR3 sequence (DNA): TGTGCCAGTAGTATAGGACAGGGGGCATCTGGGGCCAACGTCCTGACTTTC.

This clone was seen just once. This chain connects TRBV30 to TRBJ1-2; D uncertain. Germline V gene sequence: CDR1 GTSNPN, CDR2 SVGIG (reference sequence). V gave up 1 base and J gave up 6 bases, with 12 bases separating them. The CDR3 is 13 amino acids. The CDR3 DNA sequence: TGTGCCTGGAGTGGAGCACTTGATGATGGCTACACCTTC. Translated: CAWSGALDDGYTF. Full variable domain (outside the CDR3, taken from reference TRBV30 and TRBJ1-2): SQTIHQWPATLVQPVGSPLSLECTVEGTSNPNLYWYRQAAGRGLQLLFYSVGIGQISSEVPQNLSASRPQDRQFILSSKKLLLSDSGFYLCAWSGALDDGYTFGSGTRLTVV.

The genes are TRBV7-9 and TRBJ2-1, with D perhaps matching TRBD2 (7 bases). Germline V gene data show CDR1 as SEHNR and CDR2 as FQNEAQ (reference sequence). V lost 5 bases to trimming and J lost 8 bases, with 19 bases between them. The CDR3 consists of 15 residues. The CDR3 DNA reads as TGTGCCAGCAGCGTAGGACTCAGGGGAGGGGATGAGCAGTTCTTC. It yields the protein CASSVGLRGGDEQFF.

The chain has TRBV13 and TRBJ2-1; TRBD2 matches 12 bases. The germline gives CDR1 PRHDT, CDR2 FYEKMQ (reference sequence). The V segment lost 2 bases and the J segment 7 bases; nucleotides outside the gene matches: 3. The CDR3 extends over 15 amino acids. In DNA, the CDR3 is TGTGCCAGCAGCTTACTAGCGGGGGGGTTTAATGAGCAGTTCTTC. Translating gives CASSLLAGGFNEQFF.

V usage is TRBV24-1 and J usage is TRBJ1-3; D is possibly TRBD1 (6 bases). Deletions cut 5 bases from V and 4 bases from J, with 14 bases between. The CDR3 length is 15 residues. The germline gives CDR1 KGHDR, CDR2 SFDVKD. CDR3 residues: CATSGLQGSGNTIYF. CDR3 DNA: TGTGCCACCAGTGGCCTACAGGGATCCGGAAACACCATATATTTT.

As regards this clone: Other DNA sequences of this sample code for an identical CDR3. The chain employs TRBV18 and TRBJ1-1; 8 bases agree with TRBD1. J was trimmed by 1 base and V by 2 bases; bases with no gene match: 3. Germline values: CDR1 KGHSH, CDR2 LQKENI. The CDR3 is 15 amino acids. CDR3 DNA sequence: TGTGCCAGCTCACCAGGGACAGGAGGGAACACTGAAGCTTTCTTT. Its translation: CASSPGTGGNTEAFF.